Shown below are 32 T cell receptor beta chains from a single sample sequenced in a study of spatial heterogeneity in lung cancer. Described time point: sample taken at primary tumor resection. TCRdb passed the 5' RACE reads through MiXCR, listing each CDR3 protein once. The data contain several thousand distinct CDR3 sequences, 8% to 10% of them singletons. Whole-study results and caveats: Within tumors, counts of expanded alpha and beta TCRs tracked tumor mutation counts.

Their specific antigens are unknown. The specimen comprised lung tumor tissue, sampled at surgery. The receptor set was obtained from a male donor with early-stage non-small cell lung cancer.

This clonotype is categorized as medium-sized. This chain connects TRBV7-2 to TRBJ1-1; no firm D call. V was trimmed by 5 bases and J by 6 bases, leaving 13 bases between them. CDR3 size: 13 residues. Germline CDR1 and CDR2: SGHTA and FQGNSA. CDR3 nucleotides: TGTGCCAGCAGCCCCAATGGGGTTTCTGAAGCTTTCTTT. Protein product: CASSPNGVSEAFF.

Sample share makes this clonotype medium-sized. DNA for the CDR3: TGTGCCAGCAGCCAACGGATGATATGGGGGACTAATGAAAAACTGTTTTTT. The encoded protein is CASSQRMIWGTNEKLFF. The chain couples TRBV3-1 to TRBJ1-4; tentative D call: TRBD1 (5 bases). The V gene's germline CDR1 is LGHDT and CDR2 YNNKEL (reference sequence). Trimming left V 2 bases short and J 2 bases short, with 15 bases between. This CDR3 comprises 17 residues.

Details on this clonotype: This may stem from a read error, because a much larger clone lies one nucleotide away. The rearrangement links TRBV4-2 to TRBJ2-1; no clear D. Germline values: CDR1 LGHNA, CDR2 YNFKEQ. The CDR3 has 14 residues. CDR3 sequence: CASGQDGIGNEQFF. The CDR3 DNA sequence: TGTGCCAGCGGCCAAGATGGGATTGGTAATGAGCAGTTCTTC.

This clonotype rates as medium-sized. The rearrangement links TRBV3-1 to TRBJ1-1; D might be TRBD1 (5 bases). The CDR3 contains 14 residues. With 2 bases removed from V and 5 bases from J, the gap between germline ends came to 12 bases. The germline V gene encodes CDR1 LGHDT and CDR2 YNNKEL (reference sequence). Here the CDR3 reads CASSQSKGKTEAFF. The CDR3, as DNA: TGTGCCAGCAGCCAATCCAAGGGGAAAACTGAAGCTTTCTTT.

This clonotype has ten or more counts. CDR3 bases: TGTGCCAGCAGTTGGACAACAAGCTCCTACGAGCAGTACTTC. This encodes CASSWTTSSYEQYF. This chain connects TRBV6-5 to TRBJ2-7; weak D call: TRBD1 (5 bases). CDR1 is MNHEY, CDR2 SVGAGI, per germline. V was trimmed by 4 bases and J by 0 bases, leaving 10 bases between them. The CDR3 totals 14 residues.

The table lists this clonotype with a few counts. The J gene is TRBJ1-1, the V gene TRBV5-1; D gene ambiguous. The germline V gene has CDR1 SGHRS and CDR2 YFSETQ. Deletions cut 0 bases from V and 4 bases from J, with 10 bases between. The CDR3 loop spans 14 amino acids. CDR3 region: CASSLEPSVTEAFF. The CDR3 DNA sequence: TGCGCCAGCAGCTTGGAACCCTCCGTCACTGAAGCTTTCTTT.

This clonotype has ten or more counts. The chain is built from TRBV7-9 and TRBJ1-6, with D unclear. Between the trimmed V and J ends, which lost 5 bases and 5 bases, there was a span of 10 bases. The CDR3 totals 14 residues. Germline loops: CDR1 SEHNR, CDR2 FQNEAQ (reference sequence). CDR3 sequence (DNA): TGTGCCAGCAGCCGCCCGACAAATAATTCACCCCTCCACTTT. As protein: CASSRPTNNSPLHF.

This chain's CDR3 is CASGSGEEKDTQYF. The CDR3 DNA follows: TGTGCCAGTGGTAGCGGAGAGGAGAAAGATACGCAGTATTTT. The gene calls are TRBV13 and TRBJ2-3; a weak D match, TRBD2 (6 bases). V lost 9 bases and J 5 bases, leaving 18 bases between the germline ends. The CDR3 sequence is 14 residues long. Germline CDR1 reads PRHDT; CDR2 reads FYEKMQ (reference sequence).

This clonotype rates as medium-sized (0.01 to 0.1%). CDR3 protein: CSAKGGGSYEQYF. DNA of the CDR3: TGCAGTGCTAAGGGAGGAGGGTCCTACGAGCAGTACTTC. The chain recombines TRBV20-1 with TRBJ2-7; D possibly corresponds to TRBD2 (6 bases). CDR1 DFQATT and CDR2 SNEGSKA come from the germline V gene (reference sequence). V gave up 4 bases and J gave up 1 base, with 11 bases separating them. The CDR3 is 13 residues long.

In its sample, this clonotype was seen many times. J is TRBJ2-7 and V is TRBV20-1; the D gene is possibly TRBD1 (6 bases). There are 14 residues in the CDR3. Germline CDR1 reads DFQATT; CDR2 reads SNEGSKA (reference sequence). The V end lost 1 base, the J end lost 0 bases, and 10 bases lay between the germline ends. In DNA form, the CDR3 reads TGCAGTGCTAGAGGAAAGGGACACTCCTACGAGCAGTACTTC. This gives the protein CSARGKGHSYEQYF.

This clonotype has at least ten counts. The DNA of the CDR3 is TGTGCCAGCAGTTGGCTAGCGGGGGGTAACGTCGGGGAGCTGTTTTTT. The encoded protein is CASSWLAGGNVGELFF. The chain couples TRBV27 to TRBJ2-2, with 11 bases aligning to TRBD2. J lost 7 bases, V lost 4 bases, and 8 bases had no gene match. The length of the CDR3 is 16 residues. Looked up from germline, CDR1 is MNHEY and CDR2 is SMNVEV (reference sequence).

This clonotype was seen a few times. The gene calls are TRBV7-2 and TRBJ2-7; D may be TRBD2 (5 bases). The ends were cut back, 0 bases at V and 1 base at J, with 10 bases in the middle. CDR1 is SGHTA, CDR2 FQGNSA, per germline. The CDR3 sequence is 15 residues long. CDR3 in DNA: TGTGCCAGCAGCTTAGCTAGGCTAGCATCCTACGAGCAGTACTTC. This gives the protein CASSLARLASYEQYF.

This clonotype is labeled medium-sized (0.01 to 0.1%). The chain recombines TRBV3-1 with TRBJ2-5; 8 positions agree with TRBD2. Germline assignment: CDR1 LGHDT and CDR2 YNNKEL (reference sequence). This CDR3 has 14 residues. Trimming cost V 3 bases and J 1 base; bases outside gene matches: 1. The CDR3 nucleotides are TGTGCCAGCAGCCACGGGACTAGCCAAGAGACCCAGTACTTC. As protein: CASSHGTSQETQYF.

In its sample, this clonotype is medium-sized. This rearrangement joins TRBV27 to TRBJ2-1, with TRBD1 matching 9 bases. The germline V gene has CDR1 MNHEY and CDR2 SMNVEV (reference sequence). This CDR3 has 19 amino acids. V gave up 3 bases and J gave up 8 bases; unmatched junction bases: 20. In DNA form, the CDR3 reads TGTGCCAGCAGTTTTTTCGCGAGAGGGACAGGGAGGGCACAGGATGAGCAGTTCTTC. This sequence encodes CASSFFARGTGRAQDEQFF.

This clonotype was counted ten times or more. The V gene is TRBV6-1, the J gene TRBJ2-4, with TRBD1 matching over 9 bases. Looked up from germline, CDR1 is MNHNS and CDR2 is SASEGT. This CDR3 comprises 15 residues. V was pared by 3 bases and J by 8 bases, with 8 bases of the junction left unmatched. The CDR3 loop reads CASSEVGQGRDIQYF. CDR3 in DNA: TGTGCCAGCAGTGAGGTGGGACAGGGTAGAGACATTCAGTACTTC.

This clonotype is medium-sized in the sample. J is TRBJ1-1 and V is TRBV6-2 or TRBV6-3; the match to TRBD1 covers 9 bases. This CDR3 region has 14 residues. Germline values: CDR1 MNHEY, CDR2 SVGEGT. The trim removed 2 bases at V and 4 bases at J, leaving 2 bases unmatched. CDR3 sequence reads: CASSYTGGITEAFF. CDR3 nucleotides: TGTGCCAGCAGTTACACAGGGGGCATCACTGAAGCTTTCTTT.

In DNA form, the CDR3 reads TGCAGCGTCGGACGGGCCCTCCGAGGCTACACCTTC. This translates into CSVGRALRGYTF. The V gene is TRBV29-1, the J gene TRBJ1-2; D call uncertain. Trimming took 6 bases from V and 8 from J, leaving 16 bases between them. Germline V lookup: CDR1 SQVTM, CDR2 ANQGSEA. The CDR3 length is 12 residues.

The chain has TRBV5-1 and TRBJ1-4, with D uncertain. V shed 0 bases and J shed 8 bases, with 14 bases lying between them. CDR1 is SGHRS and CDR2 is YFSETQ in the germline V gene. The length of the CDR3 is 15 residues. This CDR3 is CASSLASGVYEKLFF. The CDR3 coding sequence is TGCGCCAGCAGCTTGGCGTCGGGAGTTTACGAAAAACTGTTTTTT. The full variable domain, with the rest looked up from reference TRBV5-1 and TRBJ1-4, is KAGVTQTPRYLIKTRGQQVTLSCSPISGHRSVSWYQQTPGQGLQFLFEYFSETQRNKGNFPGRFSGRQFSNSRSEMNVSTLELGDSALYLCASSLASGVYEKLFFGSGTQLSVL.

This clonotype showed up many times. The chain is built from TRBV29-1 and TRBJ2-1; D is perhaps TRBD2 (8 bases). The CDR3 totals 14 residues. The ends were cut back, 6 bases at V and 3 bases at J, with 15 bases in the middle. The V gene's germline CDR1 is SQVTM and CDR2 ANQGSEA. CDR3 protein: CSVTGGGLYNEQFF. CDR3 nucleotide sequence: TGCAGCGTCACGGGAGGGGGCCTCTACAATGAGCAGTTCTTC.

By proportion, this clonotype is medium-sized (0.01 to 0.1%). This chain connects TRBV7-2 to TRBJ2-3; TRBD2 matches 7 bases. V shed 2 bases, J shed 6 bases, and the junction held 5 bases outside the gene matches. CDR1 and CDR2 (germline): SGHTA, FQGNSA. The length of the CDR3 is 14 residues. The CDR3 nucleotides are TGTGCCAGCAGCTTACCAGGGCGGGAGGATACGCAGTATTTT. This sequence encodes CASSLPGREDTQYF.

Judged by abundance, this clonotype is medium-sized. The chain uses TRBV5-1 and TRBJ2-1, with no clear D. Deletions cut 2 bases from V and 5 bases from J, with 11 bases between. CDR1 and CDR2 (germline): SGHRS, YFSETQ. CDR3 length: 14 residues. CDR3 nucleotides: TGCGCCAGCAGCTTTAACACCGTTAACAATGAGCAGTTCTTC. Translation gives CASSFNTVNNEQFF. Using reference TRBV5-1 and TRBJ2-1 for the parts outside the CDR3, the full variable domain is KAGVTQTPRYLIKTRGQQVTLSCSPISGHRSVSWYQQTPGQGLQFLFEYFSETQRNKGNFPGRFSGRQFSNSRSEMNVSTLELGDSALYLCASSFNTVNNEQFFGPGTRLTVL.

This clonotype was seen a handful of times. The chain carries TRBV10-3 and TRBJ1-3; D might be TRBD1 (6 bases). This CDR3 is built from 12 residues. Trimming removed 10 bases at V and 3 bases at J, with 10 bases between. Germline values: CDR1 ENHRY, CDR2 SYGVKD. Written as DNA, the CDR3 is TGTGCCAGCAGGGGCTTTGGAAACACCATATATTTT. This gives the protein CASRGFGNTIYF.

Judged by abundance, this clonotype is large. The CDR3 here is CASSFLPGHTQNTEAFF. The CDR3 region has the DNA TGTGCCAGCAGTTTTCTTCCTGGACATACACAGAACACTGAAGCTTTCTTT. The V gene is TRBV28, the J gene TRBJ1-1, with TRBD1 as a possible D gene (5 bases). V was shortened by 3 bases and J by 1 base, with 18 bases between the two germline ends. The CDR3 runs to 17 residues. CDR1 MDHEN and CDR2 SYDVKM come from the germline V gene.

This clonotype is large. The chain is built from TRBV5-4 and TRBJ1-2, with unresolved D. The CDR3 is 11 amino acids. Looked up from germline, CDR1 is SGHNT and CDR2 is YYREEE (reference sequence). V was clipped by 3 bases and J by 7 bases, with 7 bases between them. CDR3 region: CASSWVGGYTF. CDR3 in DNA: TGTGCCAGCAGCTGGGTTGGTGGCTACACCTTC.

By sample share, this clonotype is medium-sized (0.01 to 0.1%). The CDR3 DNA follows: TGTGCCAGCAGCTTAGCTGCGGGGGCCTACTATGGCTACACCTTC. Its protein is CASSLAAGAYYGYTF. The gene calls are TRBV7-9 and TRBJ1-2; D possibly corresponds to TRBD1 (6 bases). The CDR3 spans 15 residues. Germline CDR1 SEHNR, CDR2 FQNEAQ (reference sequence). The germline V and J ends were trimmed by 0 bases and 3 bases, with 11 bases remaining between them. The entire variable domain, with the rest obtained from reference TRBV7-9 and TRBJ1-2, is as follows: DTGVSQNPRHKITKRGQNVTFRCDPISEHNRLYWYRQTLGQGPEFLTYFQNEAQLEKSRLLSDRFSAERPKGSFSTLEIQRTEQGDSAMYLCASSLAAGAYYGYTFGSGTRLTVV.

The chain's CDR3 is CASSPMRTGRNTEAFF. The DNA for the CDR3 is TGTGCCAGCTCACCGATGAGGACAGGCCGGAACACTGAAGCTTTCTTT. The V gene is TRBV18, the J gene TRBJ1-1; 7 positions agree with TRBD1. Germline assignment: CDR1 KGHSH and CDR2 LQKENI. Losses at the gene ends were 3 bases for V and 1 base for J; bases not matched to a gene: 8. This CDR3 has 16 amino acids.

This clonotype is medium-sized (0.01 to 0.1%) in the sample. The chain links TRBV14 to TRBJ2-7; 7 bases are a match to TRBD2. This CDR3 has 13 residues. Germline loops: CDR1 SGHDN, CDR2 FVKESK. Trimming took 7 bases from V and 3 from J; bases not matched to a gene: 6. The CDR3 nucleotides are TGTGCCAGCACTCCGGGACTACACTACGAGCAGTACTTC. Amino acid sequence: CASTPGLHYEQYF. The full variable domain, with the rest looked up from reference TRBV14 and TRBJ2-7, is EAGVTQFPSHSVIEKGQTVTLRCDPISGHDNLYWYRRVMGKEIKFLLHFVKESKQDESGMPNNRFLAERTGGTYSTLKVQPAELEDSGVYFCASTPGLHYEQYFGPGTRLTVT.

The chain carries TRBV6-1 and TRBJ1-2; the D is unclear. Germline CDR1 and CDR2: MNHNS and SASEGT. Trimming left V 6 bases short and J 3 bases short, with 11 bases between. The CDR3 is made up of 13 amino acids. DNA of the CDR3: TGTGCCAGCAGCCCCCCGAAGGACTATGGCTACACCTTC. Protein product: CASSPPKDYGYTF.

In its sample, this clonotype is medium-sized. V usage is TRBV23-1 and J usage is TRBJ2-3, with 8 bases aligning to TRBD1. TRBV23-1 is known as an ORF, though its function is uncertain. J was trimmed by 3 bases and V by 4 bases; bases with no gene match: 12. The CDR3 contains 17 residues. The CDR3 sequence is CASSPLKDRGMTDTQYF. The CDR3 nucleotides read TGCGCCAGCAGTCCACTGAAAGACAGGGGCATGACAGATACGCAGTATTTT.

This clonotype has just a few counts. The chain is built from TRBV9 and TRBJ2-1, with 15 bases fitting TRBD2. Germline trimming cut 7 bases from V and 9 bases from J; bases unmatched to any gene: 5. The CDR3 has 14 amino acids. Germline lookup yields CDR1 SGDLS and CDR2 YYNGEE. CDR3 region: CASCLGLAGGEQFF. CDR3 DNA sequence: TGTGCCAGCTGTCTGGGACTAGCGGGGGGTGAGCAGTTCTTC.

By proportion, this clonotype is medium-sized (0.01 to 0.1%). The chain uses TRBV5-5 and TRBJ1-6, with no clear D. Germline CDR1 and CDR2: SGHKS and YYEKEE (reference sequence). CDR3 length: 14 amino acids. V gave up 4 bases and J gave up 8 bases, with 13 bases separating them. For the CDR3, the DNA is TGTGCCAGCAGCGACACCAGGCCAGATTCACCCCTCCACTTT. As protein: CASSDTRPDSPLHF.

In its sample, this clonotype was seen many times. The chain employs TRBV9 and TRBJ2-5, with 11 bases that match TRBD1. After removal of 3 bases from V and 4 bases from J, the junction contained 5 bases not matched to a gene. This CDR3 contains 15 residues. Germline V gives CDR1 SGDLS, CDR2 YYNGEE. CDR3: CASSGGQGAGETQYF. In DNA, the CDR3 is TGTGCCAGCAGCGGAGGACAGGGGGCGGGAGAGACCCAGTACTTC.